This TCR beta chain was captured by sequencing in a study of T cell responses to AZD1222 COVID-19 vaccine. About the study: Samples with a second dose at about 4 or about 12 weeks were pooled together. Study results and caveats: Unmutated variant regions are reportedly targeted by nearly half of spike-specific TCRs.

For this clone: What it binds is not known.

Clones were read by immunoSEQ multiplex PCR, and TCRdb kept only the in-frame ones, dropping some. The sample consists of around 150,000 clones, approximately 90% of them appearing once. Sample: peripheral blood, taken on day 0 of AZD1222 vaccination. The TCR comes from an adult in good health.

CDR3 DNA sequence: TGTGCCAGCAGGGACACTAACAGGGACAATGAGCAGTTCTTC. It is translated as CASRDTNRDNEQFF. This chain joins TRBV6-5 and TRBJ2-1, with D possibly TRBD1 on 6 matching bases. CDR3 length: 14 amino acids. Trimming took off 6 bases at V and 5 bases at J, with 14 bases between the two ends. CDR1 MNHEY and CDR2 SVGAGI come from the germline V gene.